A selection of T cell receptor beta chains follows, all from one sample in a study of cytomegalovirus exposure and HLA in healthy donors. Only in-frame clones appear in the TCRdb table, and some are missing; sequencing was by immunoSEQ multiplex PCR. The table shows over 150,000 clones, with approximately 72% occurring only once. The sample was PBMCs. These receptor sequences come from a man aged 45-65 years in good health and CMV-seronegative. Each CDR3 is given with its conserved first and last residue. D genes are given only for firm matches. Rows may omit the clone size; those that give it use once, few, many or a size class.

CASSLGQVNTEAFF | TGTGCCAGCTCACTCGGACAGGTCAACACTGAAGCTTTCTTT | few | TRBJ1-1 | TRBV18 | TRBD1
CATSREGSTGTPYEQYF | TGTGCCACCAGCAGAGAGGGTTCGACAGGGACACCCTACGAGCAGTACTTC | - | TRBJ2-7 | TRBV15 | TRBD1
CASRRQGRDSGELFF | TGTGCCAGCAGGAGACAGGGCAGGGATTCCGGGGAGCTGTTTTTT | - | TRBJ2-2 | TRBV27 | TRBD1
CASSLGLWGEDTEAFF | TGTGCCAGCAGCTTGGGACTATGGGGGGAGGACACTGAAGCTTTCTTT | - | TRBJ1-1 | TRBV5-6 | -
CASSRQNNEKLFF | TGTGCCAGCAGTCGACAGAATAATGAAAAACTGTTTTTT | few | TRBJ1-4 | TRBV2 | -
CASSGDRGPQMNTGELFF | TGTGCCAGCAGTGGGGACAGGGGGCCCCAAATGAACACCGGGGAGCTGTTTTTT | - | TRBJ2-2 | TRBV28 | TRBD1
CASRVGGNEQFF | TGTGCCAGCAGGGTGGGGGGCAATGAGCAGTTCTTC | - | TRBJ2-1 | TRBV13 | -
CASSYRLGTGRGYTF | TGTGCCAGCAGTTACCGCTTAGGGACAGGGCGCGGCTACACCTTC | - | TRBJ1-2 | TRBV6-5 | TRBD1
CASSDGLAGGPEGTQYF | TGTGCCAGCAGCGACGGACTAGCGGGGGGGCCGGAGGGGACCCAGTACTTC | once | TRBJ2-5 | TRBV5-6 | TRBD2
CASSRGQGRTDTQYF | TGTGCCAGCAGCCGGGGACAGGGTCGCACAGATACGCAGTATTTT | few | TRBJ2-3 | TRBV5-6 | TRBD1
CASLGGAVKNIQYF | TGTGCCAGCCTGGGGGGGGCAGTCAAAAACATTCAGTACTTC | once | TRBJ2-4 | TRBV6-1 | -
CASSLGPAGNTEAFF | TGTGCCAGCAGCTTAGGCCCCGCAGGGAACACTGAAGCTTTCTTT | - | TRBJ1-1 | TRBV7-2 | -
CASSSPRGRTEAFF | TGTGCCAGCAGTTCACCTCGGGGGAGGACTGAAGCTTTCTTT | - | TRBJ1-1 | TRBV6-5 | -
CASSLDTPNTEAFF | TGTGCCAGCAGCTTAGACACCCCGAACACTGAAGCTTTCTTT | - | TRBJ1-1 | TRBV7-9 | -
CASSEAVGLKETQYF | TGCGCCAGCAGCGAAGCAGTGGGCTTAAAAGAGACCCAGTACTTC | few | TRBJ2-5 | TRBV5-1 | -
CASSSTSGGSSYEQYF | TGTGCCAGCAGTTCGACTAGCGGGGGTAGCTCCTACGAGCAGTACTTC | - | TRBJ2-7 | TRBV27 | TRBD2
CASSFSGNTGELFF | TGTGCCAGCAGTTTCTCGGGAAACACCGGGGAGCTGTTTTTT | - | TRBJ2-2 | TRBV27 | -
CASREDSQRQSSYNSPLHF | TGTGCCAGCAGGGAGGACAGTCAGAGGCAGAGCTCCTATAATTCACCCCTCCACTTT | - | TRBJ1-6 | TRBV7-9 | -
CAIGESSYNEQFF | TGTGCCATCGGGGAGAGCTCCTACAATGAGCAGTTCTTC | few | TRBJ2-1 | TRBV10-3 | -
CASSVSDRKSNQPQHF | TGTGCCAGCAGCGTCTCGGACAGGAAGAGCAATCAGCCCCAGCATTTT | - | TRBJ1-5 | TRBV11-3 | TRBD1
CASSISTGAYNEQFF | TGTGCCAGTAGTATATCGACAGGTGCCTACAATGAGCAGTTCTTC | - | TRBJ2-1 | TRBV19 | -
CASRKRGTGANVLTF | TGTGCCAGCAGAAAAAGGGGTACTGGGGCCAACGTCCTGACTTTC | - | TRBJ2-6 | TRBV5-6 | -
CASSFRLAGGQETQYF | TGTGCTAGCAGTTTCCGACTAGCGGGGGGACAAGAGACCCAGTACTTC | once | TRBJ2-5 | TRBV7-7 | TRBD2
CASSGDKGQPQHF | TGTGCCAGCAGTGGGGACAAAGGCCAGCCCCAGCATTTT | few | TRBJ1-5 | TRBV6-5 | -
CASSSRDTLTNYGYTF | TGTGCCAGCAGCTCCCGGGACACCCTAACTAACTATGGCTACACCTTC | few | TRBJ1-2 | TRBV5-5 | -
CASSPPIGTDTQYF | TGTGCCAGCTCACCACCAATCGGTACAGATACGCAGTATTTT | - | TRBJ2-3 | TRBV18 | -
CASSLRENTEAFF | TGTGCCAGCTCTCTACGGGAGAACACTGAAGCTTTCTTT | - | TRBJ1-1 | TRBV18 | -
CASAYGRNTEAFF | TGTGCCAGCGCCTACGGGAGGAACACTGAAGCTTTCTTT | - | TRBJ1-1 | TRBV9 | -
CAIKDSTLIYGYTF | TGTGCCATCAAAGACAGTACCTTGATTTATGGCTACACCTTC | once | TRBJ1-2 | TRBV10-3 | -
CASSPLTGTAYNEQFF | TGTGCCAGCAGCCCTTTAACCGGGACTGCCTACAATGAGCAGTTCTTC | - | TRBJ2-1 | TRBV7-6 | -
CASSYRATNEKLFF | TGTGCCAGCAGCTACAGGGCAACTAATGAAAAACTGTTTTTT | - | TRBJ1-4 | TRBV7-9 | -
CASSEATAGNTIYF | TGTGCCAGCAGTGAAGCAACAGCTGGAAACACCATATATTTT | - | TRBJ1-3 | TRBV2 | -
CASSLEGQGGPLHF | TGCGCCAGCAGCTTGGAGGGACAGGGGGGACCCCTCCACTTT | once | TRBJ1-6 | TRBV5-1 | TRBD1
CASGEALTTGGAFF | TGTGCCAGTGGGGAGGCTCTGACCACAGGCGGTGCTTTCTTT | - | TRBJ1-1 | TRBV19 | -
CASSYDTSSYNEQFF | TGTGCCAGCAGTTACGACACCAGCTCCTACAATGAGCAGTTCTTC | - | TRBJ2-1 | TRBV6-5 | -
CASSLGPLYGYTF | TGTGCCAGCAGCTTGGGGCCCCTCTATGGCTACACCTTC | once | TRBJ1-2 | TRBV5-5 | -
CASSLVQGDRQETQYF | TGTGCCAGCAGCTTAGTGCAGGGGGATCGTCAAGAGACCCAGTACTTC | - | TRBJ2-5 | TRBV11-2 | TRBD1
CASSFNLGGTGFNEKLFF | TGTGCCAGCAGCTTTAACCTGGGGGGGACAGGTTTTAATGAAAAACTGTTTTTT | - | TRBJ1-4 | TRBV7-2 | TRBD1
CASSSIQGTNTGELFF | TGCGCCAGCAGCTCAATACAGGGGACAAACACCGGGGAGCTGTTTTTT | - | TRBJ2-2 | TRBV5-1 | TRBD1
CASSVGQGTPGETQYF | TGTGCCAGCAGCGTCGGACAGGGGACCCCGGGTGAGACCCAGTACTTC | - | TRBJ2-5 | TRBV9 | TRBD1
CASSSVGDRDGYTF | TGTGCCAGCAGTTCGGTGGGGGACAGGGATGGCTACACCTTC | - | TRBJ1-2 | TRBV28 | TRBD1
CASSIFGQGAYGYTF | TGTGCCAGTAGTATCTTTGGACAGGGGGCCTATGGCTACACCTTC | - | TRBJ1-2 | TRBV19 | TRBD1
CASSSPRGGSTDTQYF | TGTGCCAGCAGTTCACCCCGGGGGGGAAGCACAGATACGCAGTATTTT | - | TRBJ2-3 | TRBV28 | TRBD2
CASSLLQGGEQYF | TGTGCCAGCAGCCTCCTACAGGGGGGAGAGCAGTACTTC | few | TRBJ2-7 | TRBV4-2 | TRBD1
CASTFQPWEGSPLHF | TGCGCCAGCACCTTTCAACCCTGGGAGGGTTCACCCCTCCACTTT | - | TRBJ1-6 | TRBV5-1 | -
CASSRPPGLAGYNEQFF | TGTGCCAGCAGTCGCCCCCCAGGACTAGCGGGGTACAATGAGCAGTTCTTC | - | TRBJ2-1 | TRBV28 | TRBD2
CASNLFLGRMNTEAFF | TGTGCCAGCAACTTGTTTCTCGGCAGGATGAACACTGAAGCTTTCTTT | - | TRBJ1-1 | TRBV5-6 | -
CASSFGGGALGNEQFF | TGTGCCAGCAGCTTCGGCGGGGGGGCCCTGGGCAATGAGCAGTTCTTC | - | TRBJ2-1 | TRBV7-2 | TRBD2
CASSQTSPSSYNEQFF | TGCGCCAGCAGCCAGACTAGCCCTAGCTCCTACAATGAGCAGTTCTTC | - | TRBJ2-1 | TRBV5-1 | TRBD2
CASSSGGRGEKLFF | TGTGCCAGCAGTTCAGGGGGACGGGGTGAAAAACTGTTTTTT | - | TRBJ1-4 | TRBV7-2 | TRBD1
CASTPTGASYNEQFF | TGTGCCAGCACCCCAACAGGGGCCTCCTACAATGAGCAGTTCTTC | - | TRBJ2-1 | TRBV27 | TRBD1
CASSSGLQQETQYF | TGTGCCAGCAGCTCGGGACTGCAACAAGAGACCCAGTACTTC | - | TRBJ2-5 | TRBV5-4 | -
CASSLTYEQYF | TGTGCCAGCAGTCTTACCTACGAGCAGTACTTC | - | TRBJ2-7 | TRBV28 | -
CSVEWGRRYEQYF | TGCAGCGTTGAATGGGGGCGGCGCTACGAGCAGTACTTC | - | TRBJ2-7 | TRBV29-1 | -